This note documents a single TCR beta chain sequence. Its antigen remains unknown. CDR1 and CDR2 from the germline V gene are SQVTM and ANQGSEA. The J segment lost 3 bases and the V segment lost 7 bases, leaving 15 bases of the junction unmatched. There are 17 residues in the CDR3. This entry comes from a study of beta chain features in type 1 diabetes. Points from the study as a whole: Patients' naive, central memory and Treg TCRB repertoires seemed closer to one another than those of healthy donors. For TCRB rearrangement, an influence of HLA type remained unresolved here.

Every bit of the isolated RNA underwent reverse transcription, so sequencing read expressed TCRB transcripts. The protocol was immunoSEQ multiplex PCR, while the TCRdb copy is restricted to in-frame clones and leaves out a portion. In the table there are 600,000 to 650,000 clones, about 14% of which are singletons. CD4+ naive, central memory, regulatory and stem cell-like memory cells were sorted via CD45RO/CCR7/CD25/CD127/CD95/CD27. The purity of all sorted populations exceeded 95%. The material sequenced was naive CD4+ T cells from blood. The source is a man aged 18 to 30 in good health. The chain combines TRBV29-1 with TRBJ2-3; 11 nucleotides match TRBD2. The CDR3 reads CSAEPRLAGFRTDTQYF. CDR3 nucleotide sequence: TGCAGCGCCGAACCCAGACTAGCGGGGTTTAGGACAGATACGCAGTATTTT.